Listed below are T cell receptor beta chains from one sample, sequenced in a study of early T cells in non-severe SARS-CoV-2 infection. From the 5' RACE reads, TCRdb called clonotypes with MiXCR, one entry per CDR3 protein. The sample comprises about 61,000 distinct CDR3 sequences, 12% of which are singletons, and roughly 1.2% rests with the top ten. The specimen comprised whole blood, sampled at baseline. The receptors come from an adult who was a healthcare worker with PCR-confirmed SARS-CoV-2 infection or an uninfected control (not recorded which). The donor label of this sample is uncertain. The CDR3 runs from the conserved cysteine through the conserved F or W. D genes are given only for firm matches. The size of a clone is reported for some rows only, either as once, few or many, or as a class for expanded clones.

TRBV11-1	TRBD1	NA	TRBJ1-2	TGTGCCAGCAGCCAAAACAAGCGGGACAGGAGACACTATGGCTACACCTTC	CASSQNKRDRRHYGYTF
TRBV11-3	NA	few	TRBJ2-5	TGTGCCCGGTTGCGAGGGGGTCAAGAGACCCAGTACTTC	CARLRGGQETQYF
TRBV7-2	TRBD1	few	TRBJ1-5	TGTGCCAGCAGCACCACCCAGGGGGCGGAAAGCAATCAGCCCCAGCATTTT	CASSTTQGAESNQPQHF
TRBV7-2	TRBD2	many	TRBJ2-5	TGTGCCAGCAGCCTGGGACTAGCGGGGGACGTGACCCAGTACTTC	CASSLGLAGDVTQYF
TRBV18	NA	many	TRBJ2-5	TGTGCCAGCTCACAGGGGCTTCAAGAGACCCAGTACTTC	CASSQGLQETQYF
TRBV7-9	NA	few	TRBJ2-6	TGTGCCAGCAGCTCACGGGGCCTCTACGACCTTTTGGGGGTTTCTGGGGCCAACGTCCTGACTTTC	CASSSRGLYDLLGVSGANVLTF
TRBV2	NA	NA	TRBJ2-2	TGTGCCGGTCTTAGGACGGCGAACACCGGGGAGCTGTTTTTT	CAGLRTANTGELFF
TRBV5-1	TRBD1	few	TRBJ2-3	TGCGCCAGCAGCTTGGCCCCAGGACAGGGGGCCAGAGATACGCAGTATTTT	CASSLAPGQGARDTQYF
TRBV7-3	NA	NA	TRBJ2-2	TGTGCCAGCAGCCCCGGGACATTGAGCACCGGGGAGCTGTTTTTT	CASSPGTLSTGELFF
TRBV7-6	NA	NA	TRBJ1-1	TGTGCCAGCAGCTTAACAAGACGTAACACTGAAGCTTTCTTT	CASSLTRRNTEAFF
TRBV5-1	NA	NA	TRBJ1-1	TGCGCCAGCAGCCCTTCGGGCCGTTACACTGAAGCTTTCTTT	CASSPSGRYTEAFF
TRBV3-1	NA	few	TRBJ2-6	TGTGCCAGCACCTACAGGTACTCTGGGGCCAACGTCCTGACTTTC	CASTYRYSGANVLTF
TRBV5-5	NA	NA	TRBJ2-3	TGTGCCAGCAGCTTCGAGACTCTCCCGTTGTCAGATACGCAGTATTTT	CASSFETLPLSDTQYF
TRBV5-1	NA	few	TRBJ1-1	TGCGCCAGCAGCTTGAGAAGTGGGACTGAAGCTTTCTTT	CASSLRSGTEAFF
TRBV2	NA	many	TRBJ2-5	TGTGCCAGCAGTGTCCCCGAGAGGCCGGGGACCCAGTACTTC	CASSVPERPGTQYF
TRBV29-1	NA	many	TRBJ2-1	TGCAGCGTTGGAGGTATAGGGGTCAGCTCCTACAATGAGCAGTTCTTC	CSVGGIGVSSYNEQFF
TRBV5-1	NA	NA	TRBJ2-3	TGCGCCAGCAGCTTGGGGGGAGCAATAGATACGCAGTATTTT	CASSLGGAIDTQYF
TRBV6-1	NA	NA	TRBJ1-4	TGTGCCAGCATTCGGACAGTCTCAACTAATGAAAAACTGTTTTTT	CASIRTVSTNEKLFF
TRBV5-1	TRBD2	many	TRBJ2-1	TGCGCCAGCAGCTTGGGACTAGCGGGGACCAATGAGCAGTTCTTC	CASSLGLAGTNEQFF
TRBV24-1	NA	few	TRBJ2-6	TGTGCCACCAGTGAAACCAGGGTTTCTGGGGCCAACGTCCTGACTTTC	CATSETRVSGANVLTF
TRBV7-8	NA	few	TRBJ1-5	TGTGCCAGCAGCTTATCCTCCCAAGGGTACAGCAATCAGCCCCAGCATTTT	CASSLSSQGYSNQPQHF
TRBV7-3	NA	many	TRBJ2-1	TGTGCCAGCAGCTTGACAGGTCTCAATGAGCAGTTCTTC	CASSLTGLNEQFF
TRBV19	NA	few	TRBJ1-5	TGTGCCAGTAGTATAGATCAGGGTTTGCGCCAGCCCCAGCATTTT	CASSIDQGLRQPQHF
TRBV28	NA	few	TRBJ1-1	TGTGCCAGCAGTCCCGAGACAGGGAACACTGAAGCTTTCTTT	CASSPETGNTEAFF
TRBV20-1	NA	few	TRBJ2-3	TGCAGTGCTAGAGATCGGAAACAGGGACTCTGGACAGATACGCAGTATTTT	CSARDRKQGLWTDTQYF
TRBV27	NA	NA	TRBJ2-2	TGTGCCAGCTCCGTACCCCAGGAGAGGGGCGGGGAGCTGTTTTTT	CASSVPQERGGELFF
TRBV3-1	NA	few	TRBJ2-2	TGTGCCAGCAGTCATAGAGGTGGCACCGGGGAGCTGTTTTTT	CASSHRGGTGELFF
TRBV2	NA	few	TRBJ1-6	TGTGCCAGCAGTGATAGGGGCGGGTATAATTCACCCCTCCACTTT	CASSDRGGYNSPLHF
TRBV5-5	TRBD1	NA	TRBJ2-2	TGTGCCAGCAGCCCCCGGGACAGGGCAACCACCGGGGAGCTGTTTTTT	CASSPRDRATTGELFF
TRBV6-6	NA	NA	TRBJ2-1	TGTGCCAGCACAGAACGGGGGAATGAGCAGTTCTTC	CASTERGNEQFF
TRBV2	NA	few	TRBJ1-6	TGTGCCAGCAGGATGGGCGTCCTTTATTCACCCCTCCACTTT	CASRMGVLYSPLHF
TRBV3-1	NA	NA	TRBJ1-2	TGTGCCAGCAGCCAAGCTGAGGGGGACTATGGCTACACCTTC	CASSQAEGDYGYTF
TRBV11-2	TRBD1	NA	TRBJ2-3	TGTGCCAGCAGCCCGGGACAGGGTTCCTCCGCAAGAACAGATACGCAGTATTTT	CASSPGQGSSARTDTQYF
TRBV6-5	NA	NA	TRBJ1-1	TGTGCCAGCAGACGTAACCCAAACGGGAACACTGAAGCTTTCTTT	CASRRNPNGNTEAFF
TRBV12-5	TRBD1	NA	TRBJ2-1	TGTGCTAGTGGGGCTAACCCCGGGACAGGGCACAATGAGCAGTTCTTC	CASGANPGTGHNEQFF
TRBV18	NA	many	TRBJ2-5	TGTGCCAGCTCACCACCCAACAGATTGTACCAAGAGACCCAGTACTTC	CASSPPNRLYQETQYF
TRBV6-1	NA	few	TRBJ1-2	TGTGCCAGCTCCGGCGAATTGGGGAGCGGCTACACCTTC	CASSGELGSGYTF
TRBV5-1	NA	many	TRBJ1-1	TGCGCCAGCAGCCCCGGGACAACTATGGACACTGAAGCTTTCTTT	CASSPGTTMDTEAFF
TRBV29-1	TRBD2	many	TRBJ2-5	TGCAGCGTTGAAGAAGCGGGGGGCTACCAAGAGACCCAGTACTTC	CSVEEAGGYQETQYF
TRBV23-1	NA	NA	TRBJ2-1	TGCGCCAGCAGTCCGGGTCCGGACAATGAGCAGTTCTTC	CASSPGPDNEQFF
TRBV20-1	NA	NA	TRBJ1-1	TGCAGTGCTAGGGATTCGACGGATATGAACACTGAAGCTTTCTTT	CSARDSTDMNTEAFF
TRBV18	NA	NA	TRBJ2-5	TGTGCCAGCTCACCTTCTACAGTTCAAGAGACCCAGTACTTC	CASSPSTVQETQYF
TRBV12-5	NA	NA	TRBJ2-3	TGTGCTAGTGGTTCGCCCGGAACAGGGACAGATACGCAGTATTTT	CASGSPGTGTDTQYF
TRBV11-2	TRBD1	NA	TRBJ2-5	TGTGCCAGCAGCTCCTTGACAGGGCGGGAGACCCAGTACTTC	CASSSLTGRETQYF
TRBV3-1	TRBD2	NA	TRBJ2-1	TGTGCCAGCAGCCAACTGGGGGGGAATGAGCAGTTCTTC	CASSQLGGNEQFF
TRBV5-5	NA	NA	TRBJ2-1	TGTGCCAGCAGCTTGGCAGACGGAGCTTTCTACAATGAGCAGTTCTTC	CASSLADGAFYNEQFF
TRBV7-9	TRBD2	NA	TRBJ2-1	TGTGCCAGCAGCCCCGGGGCTAGCGGGGGCAATGAGCAGTTCTTC	CASSPGASGGNEQFF
TRBV29-1	NA	NA	TRBJ1-2	TGCAGCGTTGATATGACAGAAAGTATCTATGGCTACACCTTC	CSVDMTESIYGYTF
TRBV11-2	TRBD2	NA	TRBJ2-1	TGTGCCAGCAGCTTGTTAGCGGGGTTAGACTACAATGAGCAGTTCTTC	CASSLLAGLDYNEQFF
TRBV5-4	NA	few	TRBJ2-1	TGTGCCAGCAGCTTCCCCGGCACAGGGCGGAATGAGCAGTTCTTC	CASSFPGTGRNEQFF
TRBV7-9	NA	many	TRBJ2-3	TGTGCCAGCAGCCCACCGGACACAAAGAACACAGATACGCAGTATTTT	CASSPPDTKNTDTQYF